This T cell receptor (beta chain) emerged from a study of blood T cell repertoires in COVID-19. Study details: T cells, B-cell-depleted T cells, or PBMCs provided the cDNA or gDNA that served as material.

Only in-frame clones appear in the TCRdb table, and some are missing; sequencing was by immunoSEQ multiplex PCR. The table records under 300,000 clones, just under 85% of them present only once. The CDR3 covers 13 residues. Germline V CDR1 and CDR2: SGHDN, FVKESK. The V and J ends lost 1 base and 9 bases respectively, with 12 bases between them. The sample taken for sequencing was peripheral blood. The receptor was derived from a woman aged 80 or over with acute or convalescent COVID-19. The V call is TRBV14, the J call TRBJ2-5; perhaps TRBD1 as D (5 bases). CDR3 amino acids: CASSQGQARAQYF. In nucleotides, the CDR3 is TGTGCCAGCAGCCAAGGGCAGGCCAGGGCCCAGTACTTC.